Below, one TCR beta chain is given with its context. No antigen is known for it. This sample was included in a study of blood T cells in healthy people across ages. Study observations and caveats: Diversity figures derived from one million T cells were judged to underestimate the true value. Using unsorted PBMCs precluded a conclusive naive versus antigen-experienced comparison. TCR beta diversity per million T cells fell roughly linearly with age.

Then a second PCR, running about 7 to 11 cycles, was carried out with a sample-barcoded 5' primer and a J-beta primer mix. TCRdb ran MiXCR on the 5' RACE reads and lists one entry per CDR3 protein. The sample records fewer than 900,000 distinct CDR3 sequences, more than 40% being singletons. The CDR3 has 17 amino acids. V lost 4 bases to trimming and J lost 11 bases; unmatched junction nucleotides: 17. In germline, CDR1 is MNHEY, CDR2 SVGAGI. Isolated PBMCs totaled at least 6 million in each sample. The receptor was derived from a woman aged 60-75 years in good health. Material: blood. The rearrangement uses TRBV6-5 and TRBJ2-5; TRBD2 agrees at 12 bases. The CDR3 loop is CASSFSVPGLAGNEQYF. In nucleotides, the CDR3 is TGTGCCAGCAGTTTCTCGGTCCCGGGACTAGCGGGTAATGAGCAGTACTTC.